This is a list of T cell receptor beta chains from one sample in a study of cytomegalovirus exposure and HLA in healthy donors. Method: immunoSEQ multiplex PCR; TCRdb's copy keeps in-frame clones and lacks some. The table counts 130,000 or so clones; 2% lies in the top ten. The specimen was PBMCs. These receptors came from a woman aged 60-75 years in good health and CMV-seronegative. Each CDR3 is given with its conserved first and last residue. The D gene is left open where the match is weak.

j_call d_call v_call cdr3_aa cdr3_nt
TRBJ2-3 TRBD1 TRBV6-5 CASSRGQGTDTQYF TGTGCCAGCAGTCGAGGACAGGGCACAGATACGCAGTATTTT
TRBJ2-1 - TRBV6-1 CASSEAGVNNEQFF TGTGCCAGCAGTGAAGCGGGAGTTAACAATGAGCAGTTCTTC
TRBJ1-5 - TRBV5-1 CASSLGTGHQPQHF TGCGCCAGCAGCTTGGGTACAGGGCATCAGCCCCAGCATTTT
TRBJ2-5 TRBD2 TRBV30 CAWRLAGQETQYF TGTGCCTGGAGGTTAGCGGGACAAGAGACCCAGTACTTC
TRBJ1-3 - TRBV18 CASSPQQGFASGNTIYF TGTGCCAGCTCACCTCAACAGGGCTTTGCCTCTGGAAACACCATATATTTT
TRBJ1-6 TRBD1 TRBV5-6 CASSRRTGGSYNSPLHF TGTGCCAGCAGCCGTAGGACAGGGGGGTCCTATAATTCACCCCTCCACTTT
TRBJ1-1 - TRBV14 CASSQKQGPNTEAFF TGTGCCAGCAGCCAGAAACAGGGACCGAACACTGAAGCTTTCTTT
TRBJ2-5 - TRBV5-1 CASSPQGTPGETQYF TGCGCCAGCAGCCCCCAGGGGACACCGGGGGAGACCCAGTACTTC
TRBJ2-7 - TRBV1 CTSSQVPSGSLRDYEQYF TGCACCAGCAGCCAAGTACCCAGCGGGAGCCTCCGGGACTACGAGCAGTACTTC
TRBJ2-3 TRBD1 TRBV5-1 CASSFLPTGEGTDTQYF TGCGCCAGCAGCTTTTTACCGACAGGGGAAGGCACAGATACGCAGTATTTT
TRBJ2-7 TRBD1 TRBV7-2 CASSLYRGYEQYF TGTGCCAGCAGCTTATACAGGGGCTACGAGCAGTACTTC
TRBJ1-2 TRBD1 TRBV5-1 CASSLAGGGYTF TGCGCCAGCAGCTTGGCAGGGGGTGGCTACACCTTC
TRBJ2-3 TRBD2 TRBV7-9 CASSLFRGGATDTQYF TGTGCCAGCAGCTTATTCCGCGGGGGGGCAACAGATACGCAGTATTTT
TRBJ2-5 - TRBV5-1 CASSLEPGNPQETQYF TGCGCCAGCAGCTTGGAGCCAGGGAACCCCCAAGAGACCCAGTACTTC
TRBJ2-1 TRBD1 TRBV6-5 CASSRLGQGANEQFF TGTGCCAGCAGCCGCCTGGGGCAGGGGGCCAATGAGCAGTTCTTC
TRBJ1-1 - TRBV28 CASSLSGGVNTEAFF TGTGCCAGCAGTTTATCAGGAGGGGTGAACACTGAAGCTTTCTTT
TRBJ2-2 TRBD2 TRBV2 CASSAVAGEVGELFF TGTGCCAGCAGCGCCGTAGCGGGAGAGGTCGGGGAGCTGTTTTTT
TRBJ2-6 TRBD1 TRBV27 CASSQGQGVSSGANVLTF TGTGCCAGCAGTCAGGGACAGGGGGTTAGCTCTGGGGCCAACGTCCTGACTTTC
TRBJ1-4 TRBD1 TRBV4-1 CASSRTSQGAREKLFF TGCGCCAGCAGCCGAACGTCCCAGGGGGCGAGGGAAAAACTGTTTTTT
TRBJ1-4 - TRBV18 CASSPGPIGEKLFF TGTGCCAGCTCACCAGGGCCAATCGGAGAAAAACTGTTTTTT
TRBJ2-7 TRBD1 TRBV7-2 CASSRTGTGLYEQYF TGTGCCAGCAGCCGGACCGGGACAGGGCTCTACGAGCAGTACTTC
TRBJ2-7 TRBD2 TRBV5-1 CASSSAQTSGRSYEQYF TGCGCCAGCAGCTCCGCCCAGACTAGCGGGAGAAGCTACGAGCAGTACTTC
TRBJ1-1 - TRBV18 CASSEGSDTEAFF TGTGCCAGCTCAGAGGGCTCCGACACTGAAGCTTTCTTT
TRBJ2-4 - TRBV7-9 CASTQTTAKNIQYF TGTGCCAGCACCCAGACAACAGCCAAAAACATTCAGTACTTC
TRBJ2-7 - TRBV5-1 CASSIMSTYEQYF TGCGCCAGCAGCATAATGAGTACCTACGAGCAGTACTTC
TRBJ1-2 - TRBV6-5 CASSYSSPYGYTF TGTGCCAGCAGTTACTCGAGCCCGTATGGCTACACCTTC
TRBJ2-1 - TRBV4-1 CASSSLFFRTSYNEQFF TGCGCCAGCAGCAGCTTGTTTTTTAGAACGTCCTACAATGAGCAGTTCTTC
TRBJ1-6 - TRBV18 CASSPQGMDSPLHF TGTGCCAGCTCACCACAGGGGATGGATTCACCCCTCCACTTT
TRBJ2-7 - TRBV27 CASSLLGGASSYEQYF TGTGCCAGCAGTTTATTAGGGGGGGCCAGCTCCTACGAGCAGTACTTC
TRBJ1-1 TRBD1 TRBV7-9 CASSLSRTGNTEAFF TGTGCCAGCAGCTTAAGTAGGACAGGGAACACTGAAGCTTTCTTT
TRBJ1-3 - TRBV10-3 CATEGVGDTIYF TGTGCCACCGAAGGGGTCGGAGACACCATATATTTT
TRBJ2-3 - TRBV4-1 CASSQVFGGQGPDTQYF TGCGCCAGCAGCCAGGTGTTTGGGGGCCAGGGGCCAGATACGCAGTATTTT
TRBJ2-1 TRBD2 TRBV7-2 CASSLERGGNEQFF TGTGCCAGCAGCTTAGAGCGGGGTGGGAATGAGCAGTTCTTC
TRBJ2-1 TRBD2 TRBV7-7 CASSPRWGGNEQFF TGTGCTAGCAGCCCTCGATGGGGGGGAAATGAGCAGTTCTTC
TRBJ1-6 - TRBV19 CASLDRFNSPLHF TGTGCCAGCCTAGACAGATTTAATTCACCCCTCCACTTT
TRBJ2-7 TRBD2 TRBV9 CASSGGGLAGYEQYF TGTGCCAGCAGCGGGGGGGGACTAGCGGGATACGAGCAGTACTTC
TRBJ2-7 TRBD1 TRBV29-1 CSAQGTGFYEQYF TGCAGCGCCCAAGGGACAGGTTTCTATGAGCAGTACTTC
TRBJ1-1 TRBD1 TRBV5-8 CASTLGQVNTEAFF TGTGCCAGCACCCTCGGACAGGTGAACACTGAAGCTTTCTTT
TRBJ2-7 - TRBV7-2 CASSLVGSTYEQYF TGTGCCAGCAGCTTGGTGGGGAGCACCTACGAGCAGTACTTC
TRBJ1-2 TRBD1 TRBV5-5 CASSYGTVYGYTF TGTGCCAGCAGCTACGGGACAGTCTATGGCTACACCTTC
TRBJ2-3 - TRBV5-5 CASSLYRVRTDTQYF TGTGCCAGCAGCTTATACAGGGTTCGGACAGATACGCAGTATTTT
TRBJ1-2 TRBD1 TRBV19 CASSKDPSGTAPLGGYTF TGTGCCAGTAGTAAGGACCCCTCCGGGACAGCCCCCTTGGGTGGCTACACCTTC
TRBJ2-5 - TRBV19 CASSALAAWETQYF TGTGCCAGTAGTGCCCTAGCTGCGTGGGAGACCCAGTACTTC
TRBJ1-3 - TRBV13 CASSLGRHSGNTIYF TGTGCCAGCAGCTTAGGCAGGCACTCTGGAAACACCATATATTTT
TRBJ1-1 - TRBV2 CASSSHGQKNTEAFF TGTGCCAGCAGTAGCCATGGGCAGAAAAACACTGAAGCTTTCTTT
TRBJ1-3 - TRBV7-8 CASSRERSSGNTIYF TGTGCCAGCAGCCGGGAGAGGAGCTCTGGAAACACCATATATTTT
TRBJ1-6 TRBD1 TRBV4-1 CASSQTPGQGNSPLHF TGCGCCAGCAGCCAAACCCCGGGACAGGGAAATTCACCCCTCCACTTT
TRBJ2-2 - TRBV6-1 CASMKDITGELFF TGTGCCAGCATGAAGGACATCACCGGGGAGCTGTTTTTT
TRBJ1-4 TRBD1 TRBV7-9 CASSHVGTGDEKLFF TGTGCCAGCAGTCACGTCGGGACAGGGGATGAAAAACTGTTTTTT
TRBJ2-1 TRBD2 TRBV6-5 CASSRLAGTYNEQFF TGTGCCAGCAGTCGGCTAGCGGGGACATACAATGAGCAGTTCTTC